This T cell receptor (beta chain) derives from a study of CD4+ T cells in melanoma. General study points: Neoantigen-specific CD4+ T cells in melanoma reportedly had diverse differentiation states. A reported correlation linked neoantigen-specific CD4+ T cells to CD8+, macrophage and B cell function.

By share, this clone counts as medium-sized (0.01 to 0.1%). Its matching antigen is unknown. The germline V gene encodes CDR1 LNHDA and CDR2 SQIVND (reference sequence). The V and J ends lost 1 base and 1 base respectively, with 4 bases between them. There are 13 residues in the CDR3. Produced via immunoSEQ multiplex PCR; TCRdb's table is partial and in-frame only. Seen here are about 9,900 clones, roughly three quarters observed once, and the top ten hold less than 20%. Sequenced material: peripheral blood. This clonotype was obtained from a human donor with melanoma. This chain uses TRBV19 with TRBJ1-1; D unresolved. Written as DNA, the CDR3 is TGTGCCAGTAGTATAGGGGCGAACACTGAAGCTTTCTTT. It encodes CASSIGANTEAFF.